These 15 T cell receptor beta chains originate from one sample sequenced in a study of CD8 T cells in ankylosing spondylitis. Using its own MiXCR run on the 5' RACE reads, TCRdb lists one record per CDR3 protein. Seen here are 150,000 or so distinct CDR3 sequences, about 32% observed once, and the top ten hold about 5.5%. Sequencing was performed on synovial fluid, either unsorted or a sorted T cell fraction (not recorded which). The source is a male donor with ankylosing spondylitis.

This clonotype was seen a handful of times. This chain uses TRBV6-2 or TRBV6-3 with TRBJ2-7; D not resolved. Per germline, CDR1 MNHEY and CDR2 SVGEGT. Between the trimmed V and J ends, which lost 7 bases and 5 bases, there was a span of 15 bases. The CDR3 contains 13 residues. CDR3 in amino acids: CASMYPVGHEQYF. CDR3 DNA sequence: TGTGCCAGCATGTACCCGGTAGGCCACGAGCAGTACTTC.

The V gene is TRBV6-1, the J gene TRBJ1-2; 7 bases map to TRBD1. V shed 7 bases and J 0 bases; nucleotides not matched to a gene: 8. The V gene's germline CDR1 is MNHNS and CDR2 SASEGT. The CDR3 runs to 15 residues. CDR3 coding DNA: TGTGCCAGCACCCGAGGGGGCGGAGCTAACTATGGCTACACCTTC. It yields the protein CASTRGGGANYGYTF.

This clonotype was detected only a few times. The V gene is TRBV6-1, the J gene TRBJ2-1; 9 nucleotides match TRBD1. J was trimmed by 0 bases and V by 5 bases; bases with no gene match: 5. Germline CDR1 MNHNS, CDR2 SASEGT. This CDR3 is 16 amino acids long. The CDR3 bases are TGTGCCAGCAGTACGACAGGGGGTAGCTCCTACAATGAGCAGTTCTTC. Translation: CASSTTGGSSYNEQFF.

The rearrangement links TRBV20-1 to TRBJ1-1; D unclear. V was shortened by 5 bases and J by 2 bases, with 9 bases between the two germline ends. The CDR3 is 12 amino acids. Germline lookup yields CDR1 DFQATT and CDR2 SNEGSKA (reference sequence). The CDR3 region has the DNA TGCAGTGCTGGACCGATAAACACTGAAGCTTTCTTT. It yields the protein CSAGPINTEAFF.

There are many counts of this clonotype. A read error may produce the germline difference seen at one junction end. The CDR3 sequence: CASSPGQLPWVTF. The CDR3 bases are TGTGCCAGCAGCCCCGGACAGCTACCCTGGGTAACCTTT. The chain has TRBV2 and TRBJ1-1; maybe TRBD1 (6 bases). This CDR3 region has 13 residues. CDR1 SNHLY and CDR2 FYNNEI come from the germline V gene.

The table lists this clonotype with a few counts. The rearrangement joins TRBV6-1 to TRBJ2-5, with D perhaps TRBD2 (6 bases). From germline, CDR1 is MNHNS and CDR2 SASEGT. Trimming removed 6 bases from V and 1 base from J, with 15 bases in between. The CDR3 extends over 15 amino acids. The CDR3 protein is CASRLGAGLQETQYF. The CDR3 DNA follows: TGTGCCAGCAGGCTAGGAGCGGGCCTCCAAGAGACCCAGTACTTC.

The rearrangement links TRBV2 to TRBJ2-2, with D possibly called TRBD1 or TRBD2 (5 bases each). The length of the CDR3 is 14 residues. Germline CDR1 SNHLY, CDR2 FYNNEI. The ends were cut back, 6 bases at V and 1 base at J, with 9 bases in the middle. CDR3 region: CASRGPLNTGELFF. The CDR3 region has the DNA TGTGCCAGCAGGGGACCGCTGAACACCGGGGAGCTGTTTTTT.

J is TRBJ2-6 and V is TRBV2; D not certain. Per the germline V gene, CDR1 is SNHLY and CDR2 is FYNNEI. The V gene lost 3 bases and the J gene lost 4 bases, with 10 bases spanning the gap. The CDR3 runs to 15 residues. CDR3 residues: CASSDLALGANVLTF. CDR3 nucleotide sequence: TGTGCCAGCAGTGATTTAGCTCTGGGGGCCAACGTCCTGACTTTC. Complete variable domain (other parts from reference TRBV2 and TRBJ2-6): EPEVTQTPSHQVTQMGQEVILRCVPISNHLYFYWYRQILGQKVEFLVSFYNNEISEKSEIFDDQFSVERPDGSNFTLKIRSTKLEDSAMYFCASSDLALGANVLTFGAGSRLTVL.

This clonotype was recorded at least ten times. The genes are TRBV11-2 and TRBJ1-1, with D tentatively TRBD1 (6 bases). CDR3 length equals 13 residues. Germline CDR1 SGHAT, CDR2 FQNNGV. With 2 bases removed from V and 7 bases from J, the gap between germline ends came to 11 bases. The CDR3, as DNA: TGTGCCAGCAGCTTAAGGTTGGACAGTGAAGCTTTCTTT. Its protein is CASSLRLDSEAFF.

The sample holds a few counts of this clonotype. The chain recombines TRBV11-2 with TRBJ1-6, with D hard to call. The V and J ends lost 5 bases and 9 bases respectively, with 17 bases between them. Per germline, CDR1 SGHAT and CDR2 FQNNGV. This CDR3 spans 15 amino acids. The chain's CDR3 is CASSRDRDMVSPLHF. CDR3 nucleotides: TGTGCCAGCAGCCGAGACCGGGATATGGTTTCACCCCTCCACTTT.

This clonotype was counted ten times or more. This rearrangement joins TRBV2 to TRBJ1-6; D is ambiguous. There are 12 residues in the CDR3. Per germline, CDR1 SNHLY and CDR2 FYNNEI. V lost 4 bases and J 9 bases, leaving 7 bases between the germline ends. CDR3 protein: CASSADGSPLHF. CDR3 sequence (DNA): TGTGCCAGCAGTGCTGATGGTTCACCCCTCCACTTT.

In this sample, this clonotype turned up many times. This chain uses TRBV20-1 with TRBJ1-1; 12 bases fit TRBD1. This CDR3 has 16 amino acids. J lost 0 bases, V lost 6 bases, and 8 bases had no gene match. CDR1 and CDR2 (germline): DFQATT, SNEGSKA (reference sequence). CDR3 in amino acids: CSAHGTGGAMNTEAFF. The CDR3 bases are TGCAGTGCCCATGGGACAGGGGGCGCGATGAACACTGAAGCTTTCTTT.

This chain uses TRBV5-1 with TRBJ1-1; TRBD1 aligns across 7 bases. Trimming at V came to 3 bases and at J to 6 bases, leaving 11 bases not matched to a gene. The CDR3 has 15 amino acids. The germline gives CDR1 SGHRS, CDR2 YFSETQ. The CDR3 DNA is TGCGCCAGCAGCTGGACAGGTCGCCTTGTGTCTGAAGCTTTCTTT. Translation: CASSWTGRLVSEAFF.

The genes are TRBV6-5 and TRBJ1-4; possible D gene TRBD1, 6 bases. V was trimmed by 0 bases and J by 6 bases, leaving 17 bases between them. The germline V gene has CDR1 MNHEY and CDR2 SVGAGI. CDR3 length equals 17 residues. CDR3 residues: CASSYSGGQPIYEKLFF. CDR3 bases: TGTGCCAGCAGTTACTCGGGTGGACAGCCCATTTATGAAAAACTGTTTTTT.

The chain links TRBV6-1 to TRBJ1-3, with D tentatively TRBD1 (5 bases). Germline values: CDR1 MNHNS, CDR2 SASEGT. Trimming pared 0 bases from V and 0 bases from J, leaving 6 bases between. The CDR3 sequence is 15 residues long. The CDR3 loop is CASSEAGRSGNTIYF. CDR3 nucleotides: TGTGCCAGCAGTGAAGCGGGACGCTCTGGAAACACCATATATTTT.